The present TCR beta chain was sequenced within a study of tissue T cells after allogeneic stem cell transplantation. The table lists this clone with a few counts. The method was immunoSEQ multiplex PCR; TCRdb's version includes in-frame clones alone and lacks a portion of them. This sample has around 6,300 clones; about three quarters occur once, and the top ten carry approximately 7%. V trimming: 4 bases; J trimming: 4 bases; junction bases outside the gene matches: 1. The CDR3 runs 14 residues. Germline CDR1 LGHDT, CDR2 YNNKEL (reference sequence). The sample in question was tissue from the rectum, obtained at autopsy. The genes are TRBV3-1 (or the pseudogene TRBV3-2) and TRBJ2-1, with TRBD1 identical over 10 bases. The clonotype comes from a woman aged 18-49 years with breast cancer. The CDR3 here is CASSPGQGYNEQFF. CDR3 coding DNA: TGTGCCAGCAGCCCGGGACAGGGGTACAATGAGCAGTTCTTC.